A selection of T cell receptor beta chains follows, all from one sample in a study of blood T cell repertoires in COVID-19. Sequencing was performed with immunoSEQ multiplex PCR; in TCRdb, only in-frame clones are kept and a portion is missing. This table has approximately 230,000 clones, around 90% appearing once. What was sequenced was peripheral blood. The receptors come from a man aged 18 to 29 with active or convalescent COVID-19. Each CDR3 is given with its conserved first and last residue. A D gene is named only where the DNA matches it firmly. For some rows the clone size is stated as once, few or many, or as a class when expanded; others skip it.

CDR3nt	CDR3aa	d_gene	v_gene	len	abundance	j_gene
TGTGCCACCACAGGTATAGACACCTCGAACACTGAAGCTTTCTTT	CATTGIDTSNTEAFF	-	TRBV15	15	few	TRBJ1-1
TGTGCCAGCAGTTTAGCCCGACACTACGAGCAGTACTTC	CASSLARHYEQYF	-	TRBV12-3/TRBV12-4	13	once	TRBJ2-7
TGTGCCAGCAGGAGGATAGGAGTGAACACTGAAGCTTTCTTT	CASRRIGVNTEAFF	-	TRBV25-1	14	-	TRBJ1-1
TGTGCCTGGAGTATCGGCGGGACAGAAAATTCACCCCTCCACTTT	CAWSIGGTENSPLHF	TRBD1	TRBV30	15	-	TRBJ1-6
TGCGCCAGCAGCTTTTCACAGGCGACCTACGAGCAGTACTTC	CASSFSQATYEQYF	-	TRBV5-1	14	once	TRBJ2-7
TGTGCCAGCAGCTTAGTCATGGACAGATATGAAAAACTGTTTTTT	CASSLVMDRYEKLFF	-	TRBV7-2	15	-	TRBJ1-4
TGTGCCAGCAGCCTGCACTCCGGGACAGGATATGGCTACACCTTC	CASSLHSGTGYGYTF	TRBD1	TRBV9	15	-	TRBJ1-2
TGCGCCAGCAGCCAAGATCAGACGGGGCTAGCGGGAGATAATGAGCAGTTCTTC	CASSQDQTGLAGDNEQFF	TRBD2	TRBV4-1	18	-	TRBJ2-1
TGTGCCAGCAGCTTAGAAGGTAGACACTACGAGCAGTACTTC	CASSLEGRHYEQYF	-	TRBV7-9	14	once	TRBJ2-7
TGTGCCAGCAGCCCTTCTGGGACTAGCCCCCAATTGGGGCAGTTCTTC	CASSPSGTSPQLGQFF	TRBD2	TRBV5-4	16	-	TRBJ2-1
TGTGCCACCAGCATCGGGGTAGCGGGGTCAAAAAACATTCAGTACTTC	CATSIGVAGSKNIQYF	TRBD2	TRBV15	16	-	TRBJ2-4
TGTGCCATGAGGGGGGGAGCGGGAGACGAGCAGTACTTC	CAMRGGAGDEQYF	TRBD2	TRBV10-3	13	-	TRBJ2-7
TGTGCCAGCAGCCCCCACGACAGGGGCCACACTGAAGCTTTCTTT	CASSPHDRGHTEAFF	TRBD1	TRBV3-1/TRBV3-2	15	-	TRBJ1-1
TGTGCCTGCGGGCGGGGGAGACTTAACTATGGCTACACCTTC	CACGRGRLNYGYTF	-	TRBV6-5	14	-	TRBJ1-2
TGTGCCAGCAGCGGCCGAGGGCGGGCCAGCTCCTACAATGAGCAGTTCTTC	CASSGRGRASSYNEQFF	-	TRBV9	17	-	TRBJ2-1
TGTGCCAGCAGCCCTGACAGGGGCTATGGCTACACCTTC	CASSPDRGYGYTF	TRBD1	TRBV6-6	13	-	TRBJ1-2
TGCGCCAGCAGCTCACCCATCGGACTAGCGGGAGTTACCGTCTACAATGAGCAGTTCTTC	CASSSPIGLAGVTVYNEQFF	TRBD2	TRBV5-1	20	-	TRBJ2-1
TGTGCCAGCAGCAAGTACACAGGGCTAGGTCAAAATTCACCCCTCCACTTT	CASSKYTGLGQNSPLHF	-	TRBV21-1	17	-	TRBJ1-6
TGTGCCAGCAGCTTAGCCCTAGCGGGCCTTGAGCAGTTCTTC	CASSLALAGLEQFF	TRBD2	TRBV11-2	14	-	TRBJ2-1
TGCAGTGCTAGTAACCCCAGGATAGCGGGAGTTGAGGAGACCCAGTACTTC	CSASNPRIAGVEETQYF	TRBD2	TRBV20-1	17	-	TRBJ2-5
TGCGCCAGCAGCCAGGGACCTGGACAGATGAACACTGAAGCTTTCTTT	CASSQGPGQMNTEAFF	-	TRBV4-3	16	few	TRBJ1-1
TGTGCCAGCAGCTTTAGCGAGACCCAGTACTTC	CASSFSETQYF	-	TRBV7-9	11	-	TRBJ2-5
TGTGCCAGCAGTATTTCCGCAGGGTTCACTGAAGCTTTCTTT	CASSISAGFTEAFF	-	TRBV2	14	-	TRBJ1-1
TGTGCCAGCAGTCGGGGGGGGAGCAATCAGCCCCAGCATTTT	CASSRGGSNQPQHF	-	TRBV25-1	14	-	TRBJ1-5
TGTGCCAGCAGCTTGGGACAGGGCCAGCCCCAGCATTTT	CASSLGQGQPQHF	TRBD1	TRBV7-2	13	-	TRBJ1-5
TGTGCCAGCAGCTTAGCGCCCGGGACTGAAGCTTTCTTT	CASSLAPGTEAFF	-	TRBV7-9	13	-	TRBJ1-1
TGTGCCAGCCGCGGAGCGGGGACCCAGTACTTC	CASRGAGTQYF	-	TRBV6-5	11	-	TRBJ2-5